These 32 T cell receptor beta chains share one sample of origin, sequenced in a study of blood T cell repertoires in COVID-19. Clones were sequenced by immunoSEQ multiplex PCR, and TCRdb holds only the in-frame ones, with some missing. The sample consists of 310,000 or so clones, about nine tenths of them appearing once. The specimen was peripheral blood. The receptors originated from a woman under 40 with COVID-19, enrolled during active disease.

The rearrangement joins TRBV9 to TRBJ1-2; D perhaps matches TRBD1 (5 bases). V was shortened by 0 bases and J by 5 bases, with 20 bases between the two germline ends. The CDR3 is 17 residues long. Germline-derived CDR1 and CDR2 are SGDLS and YYNGEE. CDR3 DNA: TGTGCCAGCAGCGTAGTGGAGGGGTCAGGCCAGTTATATGGCTACACCTTC. Translating gives CASSVVEGSGQLYGYTF. The full variable domain, rest sourced from reference TRBV9 and TRBJ1-2, is DSGVTQTPKHLITATGQRVTLRCSPRSGDLSVYWYQQSLDQGLQFLIQYYNGEERAKGNILERFSAQQFPDLHSELNLSSLELGDSALYFCASSVVEGSGQLYGYTFGSGTRLTVV.

The chain uses TRBV3-1 (or the pseudogene TRBV3-2) and TRBJ1-6; 7 nucleotides align to TRBD1. CDR1 LGHDT and CDR2 YNNKEL come from the germline V gene (reference sequence). Trimming cost V 3 bases and J 5 bases; bases outside gene matches: 10. The CDR3 totals 17 residues. In DNA, the CDR3 is TGTGCCAGCAGCCAGGGTACGGGACAGAGGAATAATTCACCCCTCCACTTT. As protein: CASSQGTGQRNNSPLHF.

The chain combines TRBV9 with TRBJ1-1; D gene ambiguous. Germline CDR1 reads SGDLS; CDR2 reads YYNGEE. V lost 0 bases and J lost 5, with 14 bases in between. The CDR3 covers 15 residues. The CDR3 coding sequence is TGTGCCAGCAGCGTAGTTGGAGCCTTGAGGACTGAAGCTTTCTTT. It translates to CASSVVGALRTEAFF.

The V call is TRBV6-5, the J call TRBJ1-2, with 9 bases aligning to TRBD1. The germline gives CDR1 MNHEY, CDR2 SVGAGI. V lost 8 bases and J lost 8; bases outside the gene matches: 9. This CDR3 is 13 amino acids long. CDR3 sequence (DNA): TGTGCCAGCGGAGAACAGGGGGCGTGGGGCTACACCTTC. It specifies CASGEQGAWGYTF.

The chain uses TRBV19 and TRBJ1-2; 8 bases are a match to TRBD1. After removal of 5 bases from V and 0 bases from J, the junction contained 5 bases not matched to a gene. CDR1 and CDR2 (germline): LNHDA, SQIVND (reference sequence). The CDR3 spans 15 residues. The CDR3 protein is CASSPGQGPNYGYTF. The DNA for the CDR3 is TGTGCCAGTAGTCCTGGACAGGGCCCTAACTATGGCTACACCTTC.

The V gene is TRBV10-3, the J gene TRBJ2-2, with D perhaps matching TRBD1 (6 bases). Germline-derived CDR1 and CDR2 are ENHRY and SYGVKD. The V gene lost 4 bases and the J gene lost 7 bases, with 13 bases spanning the gap. This CDR3 region has 14 residues. Written as DNA, the CDR3 is TGTGCCATCAGTGGACAGGTTCTTGGCGGGGAGCTGTTTTTT. Amino acid sequence: CAISGQVLGGELFF.

This sequence joins TRBV3-1 (or the pseudogene TRBV3-2) and TRBJ1-1; unclear D gene. The CDR3 totals 15 residues. Germline assignment: CDR1 LGHDT and CDR2 YNNKEL (reference sequence). With 1 base removed from V and 3 bases from J, the gap between germline ends came to 12 bases. CDR3 residues: CASSQVHGVDTEAFF. The CDR3 DNA reads TGTGCCAGCAGCCAAGTACATGGAGTTGACACTGAAGCTTTCTTT.

V gene TRBV5-1 combines with J gene TRBJ1-2; a possible D gene is TRBD1 (5 bases). V was pared by 0 bases and J by 4 bases, with 19 bases between. The CDR3 covers 17 residues. From germline, CDR1 is SGHRS and CDR2 YFSETQ. CDR3 sequence reads: CASSLAGTSGLIYGYTF. The CDR3 DNA sequence: TGCGCCAGCAGCTTGGCCGGGACTAGCGGACTAATCTATGGCTACACCTTC.

The J gene is TRBJ1-2, the V gene TRBV5-1; weak D call: TRBD1 (6 bases). This CDR3 region has 14 residues. Trimming shortened V by 4 bases and J by 4 bases, and 14 bases separated the two germline ends. Germline V lookup: CDR1 SGHRS, CDR2 YFSETQ. This CDR3 is CASSPPGQSYGYTF. In DNA, the CDR3 is TGCGCCAGCAGCCCCCCGGGACAAAGCTATGGCTACACCTTC.

This chain links TRBV30 with TRBJ1-2; D not resolved. This CDR3 region has 11 residues. The V and J ends lost 0 bases and 10 bases respectively, with 9 bases between them. Germline loops: CDR1 GTSNPN, CDR2 SVGIG (reference sequence). The CDR3 nucleotides read TGTGCCTGGAGTGTGGAGAGGGACTACACCTTC. Amino acid sequence: CAWSVERDYTF.

The J gene is TRBJ1-4, the V gene TRBV28, with 7 nucleotides matching TRBD1. The J segment lost 0 bases and the V segment lost 5 bases, leaving 21 bases of the junction unmatched. The CDR3 contains 21 residues. Germline V gives CDR1 MDHEN, CDR2 SYDVKM. CDR3 residues: CASSVGQGVEGGIATNEKLFF. The CDR3 DNA is TGTGCCAGCAGTGTCGGGCAGGGGGTGGAGGGGGGAATTGCAACTAATGAAAAACTGTTTTTT.

The chain has TRBV19 and TRBJ1-3; a weak D match, TRBD1 (6 bases). The germline V and J ends were trimmed by 7 bases and 2 bases, with 18 bases remaining between them. Germline V gives CDR1 LNHDA, CDR2 SQIVND (reference sequence). This CDR3 contains 16 residues. The CDR3: CASNNRVGKAGNTIYF. The DNA for the CDR3 is TGTGCCAGTAATAACAGGGTCGGGAAGGCTGGAAACACCATATATTTT.

The chain joins TRBV6-1 to TRBJ2-7; 8 nucleotides align to TRBD2. The J segment lost 2 bases and the V segment lost 3 bases, leaving 6 bases of the junction unmatched. Germline-derived CDR1 and CDR2 are MNHNS and SASEGT. The CDR3 consists of 15 residues. The CDR3 here is CASSDGGGGPYEQYF. CDR3 in DNA: TGTGCCAGCAGTGACGGGGGGGGAGGGCCCTACGAGCAGTACTTC.

This chain joins TRBV5-1 and TRBJ2-7; weak D call: TRBD1 (5 bases). The CDR3 has 14 amino acids. Trimming took 0 bases from V and 2 from J, leaving 9 bases between them. CDR1 is SGHRS and CDR2 is YFSETQ in the germline V gene. The CDR3 region has the DNA TGCGCCAGCAGCTTGGCAGACAGTACCTACGAGCAGTACTTC. As protein: CASSLADSTYEQYF.

The rearrangement joins TRBV5-4 to TRBJ2-7, with 8 bases that match TRBD2. CDR1 and CDR2 (germline): SGHNT, YYREEE (reference sequence). J was trimmed by 7 bases and V by 2 bases; bases with no gene match: 11. This CDR3 contains 15 residues. The CDR3 DNA sequence: TGTGCCAGCAGCTTAAGGAGCGGGAGTCTCGGGGAGCAGTACTTC. Translated: CASSLRSGSLGEQYF.

This chain connects TRBV30 to TRBJ1-1, with 12 bases fitting TRBD1. This CDR3 spans 15 amino acids. Germline trimming cut 2 bases from V and 7 bases from J; bases unmatched to any gene: 8. The germline V gene has CDR1 GTSNPN and CDR2 SVGIG (reference sequence). The chain's CDR3 is CAWSNLGQGASEAFF. The CDR3 DNA follows: TGTGCCTGGAGTAATCTGGGACAGGGGGCCAGTGAAGCTTTCTTT.

This clone was seen a few times. Other nucleotide sequences in the sample specify the same CDR3. This CDR3 reads CASSLDRDYEQYF. DNA of the CDR3: TGTGCCAGCAGCTTAGACAGGGACTACGAGCAGTACTTC. The chain joins TRBV11-2 to TRBJ2-7; D is perhaps TRBD1 (5 bases). The CDR3 is 13 residues long. CDR1 SGHAT and CDR2 FQNNGV come from the germline V gene. Trimming took off 0 bases at V and 3 bases at J, with 6 bases between the two ends.

The gene calls are TRBV25-1 and TRBJ2-1; 8 nucleotides align to TRBD2. The germline CDR1 and CDR2 sequences are MGHDK and SYGVNS. CDR3 length: 18 residues. V was pared by 3 bases and J by 0 bases, with 10 bases of the junction left unmatched. The chain's CDR3 is CASSDNRGGQSSYNEQFF. The CDR3 DNA is TGTGCCAGCAGTGACAACCGCGGGGGGCAGAGCTCCTACAATGAGCAGTTCTTC.

The chain joins TRBV2 to TRBJ2-4; D perhaps matches TRBD1 (5 bases). The V gene's germline CDR1 is SNHLY and CDR2 FYNNEI. The CDR3 contains 15 residues. Trimming stripped 5 bases from V and 2 bases from J, with 13 bases between. Here the CDR3 reads CASSFDSKPKNIQYF. The CDR3 region has the DNA TGTGCCAGCAGTTTTGACAGTAAACCCAAAAACATTCAGTACTTC.

The chain recombines TRBV19 with TRBJ1-2; perhaps TRBD1 as D (6 bases). The germline V gene encodes CDR1 LNHDA and CDR2 SQIVND (reference sequence). The CDR3 length is 14 residues. V shed 3 bases and J shed 7 bases, with 15 bases lying between them. The CDR3 spells CASSIGGASPGYTF. Written as DNA, the CDR3 is TGTGCCAGTAGTATCGGGGGGGCCTCGCCTGGCTACACCTTC. Supplemented by reference TRBV19 and TRBJ1-2, the full variable domain reads DGGITQSPKYLFRKEGQNVTLSCEQNLNHDAMYWYRQDPGQGLRLIYYSQIVNDFQKGDIAEGYSVSREKKESFPLTVTSAQKNPTAFYLCASSIGGASPGYTFGSGTRLTVV.

The chain uses TRBV11-2 and TRBJ2-1; 9 nucleotides agree with TRBD2. The trim removed 4 bases at V and 4 bases at J, leaving 5 bases unmatched. Per germline, CDR1 SGHAT and CDR2 FQNNGV. CDR3 length: 15 residues. The CDR3 is CASSSIAGAYNEQFF. The DNA of the CDR3 is TGTGCCAGCAGCTCTATAGCGGGAGCTTACAATGAGCAGTTCTTC.

The chain joins TRBV5-4 to TRBJ2-1, with 9 bases matching TRBD1. This CDR3 comprises 13 residues. CDR1 and CDR2 from the germline V gene are SGHNT and YYREEE (reference sequence). V lost 3 bases and J lost 9; bases outside the gene matches: 4. The CDR3 DNA is TGTGCCAGCAGCTCCGGGACAGGGAGTGAGCAGTTCTTC. Encoded protein: CASSSGTGSEQFF.

This rearrangement joins TRBV10-1 to TRBJ1-1, with 9 bases fitting TRBD1. The CDR3 has 13 residues. V lost 5 bases, J lost 5 bases, and 3 bases stayed unmatched. Germline V gene data show CDR1 as WNHNN and CDR2 as SYGVQD (reference sequence). The CDR3 loop reads CASSLGQGTEAFF. CDR3 bases: TGCGCCAGCAGTCTCGGACAGGGGACTGAAGCTTTCTTT.

V is TRBV4-1 and J is TRBJ2-7; TRBD1 might be the D (6 bases). Germline V gene lookup returns CDR1 MGHRA and CDR2 YSYEKL. The CDR3 is 13 residues long. V lost 4 bases, J lost 1 base, and 8 bases lay in between. CDR3 region: CASSPDSSYEQYF. CDR3 DNA sequence: TGCGCCAGCAGCCCGGACAGTTCCTACGAGCAGTACTTC.

The chain carries TRBV27 and TRBJ2-7, with D tentatively TRBD1 (6 bases). V was pared by 4 bases and J by 3 bases, with 19 bases between. The germline V gene encodes CDR1 MNHEY and CDR2 SMNVEV (reference sequence). This CDR3 region has 16 residues. CDR3 amino acids: CASSSGRVQGGYEQYF. The CDR3 nucleotides read TGTGCCAGCAGTTCCGGACGAGTACAAGGGGGCTACGAGCAGTACTTC.

The chain joins TRBV5-1 to TRBJ1-2, with 11 bases aligning to TRBD1. The germline V gene has CDR1 SGHRS and CDR2 YFSETQ. This CDR3 is 14 amino acids long. The V segment lost 4 bases and the J segment 6 bases; nucleotides outside the gene matches: 5. The DNA of the CDR3 is TGCGCCAGCAGCCGGACAGGGGGCGATCATGGCTACACCTTC. It codes for CASSRTGGDHGYTF.

The chain is built from TRBV5-6 and TRBJ2-1; D possibly corresponds to TRBD1 (5 bases). This CDR3 is built from 19 residues. V was trimmed by 1 base and J by 0 bases, leaving 20 bases between them. CDR1 is SGHDT, CDR2 YYEEEE, per germline. DNA for the CDR3: TGTGCCAGCAGCTTGATAACAGGCGCTCTTTCTAGCTCCTACAATGAGCAGTTCTTC. Its translation: CASSLITGALSSSYNEQFF.

This clone was seen once. The genes are TRBV2 and TRBJ1-3, with a tentative D call TRBD1 (6 bases). Germline assignment: CDR1 SNHLY and CDR2 FYNNEI. The V gene lost 3 bases and the J gene lost 4 bases, with 16 bases spanning the gap. The CDR3 length is 16 residues. This CDR3 is CASSDPTGSSGNTIYF. CDR3 in DNA: TGTGCCAGCAGTGACCCTACAGGGAGCTCCGGAAACACCATATATTTT.

The chain carries TRBV28 and TRBJ2-1; tentative D call: TRBD1 (6 bases). Per the germline V gene, CDR1 is MDHEN and CDR2 is SYDVKM. V lost 4 bases and J lost 5, with 15 bases in between. The CDR3 spans 15 residues. Written as DNA, the CDR3 is TGTGCCAGCAGTTCATCCTCGGGACAAAACAATGAGCAGTTCTTC. Protein: CASSSSSGQNNEQFF.

V gene TRBV29-1 combines with J gene TRBJ1-1; possible D gene TRBD1, 5 bases. Trimming cost V 3 bases and J 6 bases, with 11 bases left between them. This CDR3 has 12 amino acids. Germline assignment: CDR1 SQVTM and CDR2 ANQGSEA. The CDR3 loop reads CSVDGQGSEAFF. CDR3 DNA: TGCAGCGTTGACGGTCAGGGCTCTGAAGCTTTCTTT.

The chain has TRBV4-1 and TRBJ1-5; a weak D match, TRBD1 (6 bases). The germline V and J ends were trimmed by 0 bases and 11 bases, with 11 bases remaining between them. The CDR3 covers 13 residues. The germline gives CDR1 MGHRA, CDR2 YSYEKL. CDR3 DNA: TGCGCCAGCAGCCAAGACAGGGGCACGGCCCAGCATTTT. Protein product: CASSQDRGTAQHF.

The V call is TRBV2, the J call TRBJ2-1; 8 nucleotides agree with TRBD2. After removal of 4 bases from V and 4 bases from J, the junction contained 6 bases not matched to a gene. There are 15 residues in the CDR3. Germline-derived CDR1 and CDR2 are SNHLY and FYNNEI. CDR3 nucleotide sequence: TGTGCCAGCAGTGCAAGCGGGAGCAGGTACAATGAGCAGTTCTTC. Translated, it gives CASSASGSRYNEQFF.